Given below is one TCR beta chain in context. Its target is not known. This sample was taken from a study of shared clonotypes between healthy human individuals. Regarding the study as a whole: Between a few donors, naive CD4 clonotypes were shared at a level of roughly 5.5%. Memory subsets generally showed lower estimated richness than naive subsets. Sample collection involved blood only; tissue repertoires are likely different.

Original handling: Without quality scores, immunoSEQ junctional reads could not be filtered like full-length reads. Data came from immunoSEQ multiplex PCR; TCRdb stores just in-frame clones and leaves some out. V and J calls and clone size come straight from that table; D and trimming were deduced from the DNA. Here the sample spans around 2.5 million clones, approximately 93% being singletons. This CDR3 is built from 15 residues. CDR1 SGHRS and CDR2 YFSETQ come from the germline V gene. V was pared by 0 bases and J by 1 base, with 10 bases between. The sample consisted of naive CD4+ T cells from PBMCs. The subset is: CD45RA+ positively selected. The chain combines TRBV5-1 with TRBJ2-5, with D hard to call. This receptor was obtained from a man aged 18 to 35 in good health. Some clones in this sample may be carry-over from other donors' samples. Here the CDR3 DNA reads TGCGCCAGCAGCTTGGAGTCTCCCTCCCAAGAGACCCAGTACTTC. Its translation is CASSLESPSQETQYF.